One sample yielded the 23 T cell receptor beta chains listed below, sequenced in a study of blood T cell repertoires in COVID-19. Here immunoSEQ multiplex PCR was the method, and the copy in TCRdb shows in-frame clones only, minus some. The sample consists of hundreds of thousands of clones, about 87% of them appearing once. Specimen: peripheral blood. These receptors came from a man between 65 and 85 years old with acute or convalescent COVID-19.

The CDR3: CAISERGSTGELFF. CDR3 nucleotide sequence: TGTGCCATCAGTGAGCGGGGGAGCACCGGGGAGCTGTTTTTT. This chain links TRBV10-3 with TRBJ2-2, with D maybe TRBD2 (6 bases). This CDR3 has 14 amino acids. Germline lookup yields CDR1 ENHRY and CDR2 SYGVKD. V was cut by 2 bases and J by 4 bases, with 8 bases left in between.

CDR3 residues: CASSLTEDYGYTF. The DNA for the CDR3 is TGTGCCAGCAGCTTGACCGAGGACTATGGCTACACCTTC. The V and J genes are TRBV5-6 and TRBJ1-2; D is unclear. The germline gives CDR1 SGHDT, CDR2 YYEEEE. The V and J ends lost 1 base and 3 bases respectively, with 7 bases between them. The CDR3 covers 13 residues.

There are a few counts of this clone. The rearrangement links TRBV7-9 to TRBJ2-1, with 12 bases fitting TRBD2. V lost 5 bases, J lost 3 bases, and 5 bases stayed unmatched. The CDR3 extends over 16 amino acids. In germline, CDR1 is SEHNR, CDR2 FQNEAQ (reference sequence). CDR3 DNA: TGTGCCAGCAGCCCCCTAGCGGGGGGGGTCTACAATGAGCAGTTCTTC. It translates to CASSPLAGGVYNEQFF.

This chain links TRBV9 with TRBJ1-6; 8 nucleotides agree with TRBD1. The CDR3 is 14 residues long. The ends lost 4 bases at V and 11 bases at J; junction bases unmatched: 8. From germline, CDR1 is SGDLS and CDR2 YYNGEE. CDR3 DNA: TGTGCCAGCAGCCCCCGGACAGGGACTCCACCCCTCCACTTT. It encodes CASSPRTGTPPLHF.

The chain carries TRBV29-1 and TRBJ2-1; no reliable D call. The CDR3 length is 13 residues. Germline-derived CDR1 and CDR2 are SQVTM and ANQGSEA. V was cut by 4 bases and J by 3 bases, with 10 bases left in between. CDR3 sequence: CSVVRRNYNEQFF. CDR3 DNA: TGCAGCGTTGTACGGCGGAACTACAATGAGCAGTTCTTC.

V usage is TRBV28 and J usage is TRBJ2-3, with 16 bases that match TRBD2. With 5 bases clipped from V and 5 bases from J, the junction kept 13 bases outside the gene matches. The V gene's germline CDR1 is MDHEN and CDR2 SYDVKM. CDR3 length: 19 amino acids. Here the CDR3 reads CASSSTGTSGGGRLDTQYF. CDR3 nucleotides: TGTGCCAGCAGTAGCACCGGGACTAGCGGGGGGGGTCGTTTAGATACGCAGTATTTT.

As regards this clone: Because the CDR3's place on the DNA is in doubt, the DNA is left out and the CDR3 is given as listed by TCRdb. CDR3 sequence reads: CASSKVVAGGSGANVLTF. The V call is TRBV21-1, the J call TRBJ2-6; TRBD2 reflects the table's D call only, with no check against the DNA. TRBV21-1 constitutes a pseudogene. From its first to its last residue, the CDR3 has 18 amino acids.

This clone was seen a single time. The rearrangement links TRBV28 to TRBJ2-2; D remains unclear. This CDR3 spans 14 amino acids. Germline V gene lookup returns CDR1 MDHEN and CDR2 SYDVKM. V lost 8 bases and J 3 bases, leaving 13 bases between the germline ends. The CDR3 region is CASGGADYTGELFF. The CDR3 coding sequence is TGTGCCAGCGGTGGCGCAGACTACACCGGGGAGCTGTTTTTT.

The chain has TRBV14 and TRBJ2-1; 9 nucleotides align to TRBD2. The CDR3 contains 17 residues. The ends lost 0 bases at V and 8 bases at J; junction bases unmatched: 11. Germline CDR1 reads SGHDN; CDR2 reads FVKESK. In DNA form, the CDR3 reads TGTGCCAGCAGCCAAGATTTCCCTAGCGGGGCTAGGCATGAGCAGTTCTTC. This encodes CASSQDFPSGARHEQFF.

The rearrangement uses TRBV9 and TRBJ2-3; TRBD2 matches 15 bases. Germline V gene lookup returns CDR1 SGDLS and CDR2 YYNGEE. This CDR3 has 18 residues. V shed 4 bases, J shed 0 bases, and the junction held 6 bases outside the gene matches. This chain's CDR3 is CASSPRTSGGASTDTQYF. In DNA, the CDR3 is TGTGCCAGCAGCCCCCGGACTAGCGGGGGGGCTAGCACAGATACGCAGTATTTT.

The rearrangement links TRBV29-1 to TRBJ2-3; D perhaps matches TRBD2 (6 bases). V was cut by 7 bases and J by 2 bases, with 10 bases left in between. From germline, CDR1 is SQVTM and CDR2 ANQGSEA. The CDR3 totals 12 residues. CDR3 in DNA: TGCAGCGCGGGACTGTCCACAGATACGCAGTATTTT. Its translation is CSAGLSTDTQYF.

The V call is TRBV9, the J call TRBJ2-3; D gene uncertain. V lost 0 bases, J lost 5 bases, and 7 bases lay in between. The CDR3 loop spans 13 amino acids. Germline V lookup: CDR1 SGDLS, CDR2 YYNGEE. The CDR3 coding sequence is TGTGCCAGCAGCGTAGCTGCCAGAGATACGCAGTATTTT. It translates to CASSVAARDTQYF.

This clone was seen more than once but under ten times. The rearrangement links TRBV5-1 to TRBJ2-7; 9 positions agree with TRBD1. There are 14 residues in the CDR3. The germline gives CDR1 SGHRS, CDR2 YFSETQ. With V trimmed by 3 bases and J by 4 bases, 5 bases remained unmatched. The CDR3: CASSSDRGIYEQYF. Written as DNA, the CDR3 is TGCGCCAGCAGCTCCGACAGGGGGATTTACGAGCAGTACTTC. The full variable domain, completed using reference TRBV5-1 and TRBJ2-7, is KAGVTQTPRYLIKTRGQQVTLSCSPISGHRSVSWYQQTPGQGLQFLFEYFSETQRNKGNFPGRFSGRQFSNSRSEMNVSTLELGDSALYLCASSSDRGIYEQYFGPGTRLTVT.

This clone was counted only a few times. CDR3 residues: CASSQDALKTGRHEQFF. CDR3 sequence (DNA): TGTGCCAGCAGCCAAGATGCCCTTAAGACAGGACGACATGAGCAGTTCTTC. J is TRBJ2-1 and V is TRBV4-2, with D possibly matching TRBD1 (6 bases). Germline V CDR1 and CDR2: LGHNA, YNFKEQ. The CDR3 extends over 17 amino acids. V was pared by 0 bases and J by 8 bases, with 20 bases between.

This rearrangement joins TRBV19 to TRBJ2-2, with 8 bases fitting TRBD2. CDR1 is LNHDA, CDR2 SQIVND, per germline (reference sequence). V was pared by 5 bases and J by 4 bases, with 6 bases of the junction left unmatched. There are 15 residues in the CDR3. The CDR3: CASSPGLGVTGELFF. The CDR3, as DNA: TGTGCCAGTAGTCCGGGACTAGGAGTCACCGGGGAGCTGTTTTTT.

This chain links TRBV7-9 with TRBJ1-2; D might be TRBD1 (6 bases). The V gene lost 1 base and the J gene lost 1 base, with 16 bases spanning the gap. This CDR3 spans 17 amino acids. Germline CDR1 SEHNR, CDR2 FQNEAQ (reference sequence). CDR3 coding DNA: TGTGCCAGCAGCTTAGGAATCCGGGACACCTTTAACTATGGCTACACCTTC. It codes for CASSLGIRDTFNYGYTF. The full variable domain, rest sourced from reference TRBV7-9 and TRBJ1-2, is DTGVSQNPRHKITKRGQNVTFRCDPISEHNRLYWYRQTLGQGPEFLTYFQNEAQLEKSRLLSDRFSAERPKGSFSTLEIQRTEQGDSAMYLCASSLGIRDTFNYGYTFGSGTRLTVV.

The chain has TRBV2 and TRBJ2-7; 8 bases map to TRBD1. Looked up from germline, CDR1 is SNHLY and CDR2 is FYNNEI. The CDR3 is made up of 12 amino acids. Trimming took 7 bases from V and 3 from J; bases not matched to a gene: 2. The CDR3 protein is CASMGQVYEQYF. The DNA for the CDR3 is TGTGCCAGCATGGGACAGGTCTACGAGCAGTACTTC.

This chain links TRBV5-1 with TRBJ2-2; 9 bases are a match to TRBD1. V lost 9 bases, J lost 4 bases, and 10 bases stayed unmatched. The CDR3 runs to 15 residues. Germline CDR1 reads SGHRS; CDR2 reads YFSETQ. CDR3 sequence (DNA): TGCGCCACCGCGCAACAGGGGGCTCGCACCGGGGAGCTGTTTTTT. This encodes CATAQQGARTGELFF.

The CDR3 DNA sequence: TGTGCCAGCATAGCGGGGCCGGGAAACACCATATATTTT. Its protein is CASIAGPGNTIYF. The chain employs TRBV6-6 and TRBJ1-3, with D tentatively TRBD1 (5 bases). Germline V gene sequence: CDR1 MNHNY, CDR2 SVGAGI (reference sequence). This CDR3 contains 13 residues. V was trimmed by 7 bases and J by 4 bases, leaving 11 bases between them.

This clone was found once. V and J are TRBV28 and TRBJ1-4, with unresolved D. Trimming stripped 6 bases from V and 3 bases from J, with 14 bases between. The germline V gene has CDR1 MDHEN and CDR2 SYDVKM. The CDR3 has 15 residues. The CDR3 protein is CASSPRGASNEKLFF. In DNA, the CDR3 is TGTGCCAGCAGCCCCCGTGGAGCCTCTAATGAAAAACTGTTTTTT.

The chain has TRBV9 and TRBJ2-3, with 11 bases matching TRBD2. V gave up 4 bases and J gave up 4 bases; unmatched junction bases: 2. Germline V gene lookup returns CDR1 SGDLS and CDR2 YYNGEE. The CDR3 extends over 14 amino acids. The CDR3 sequence: CASSQGLAADTQYF. CDR3 nucleotides: TGTGCCAGCAGCCAGGGACTAGCGGCAGATACGCAGTATTTT.

The rearrangement uses TRBV6-1 and TRBJ2-1; TRBD2 might be the D (6 bases). This CDR3 is built from 15 residues. Trimming took 2 bases from V and 8 from J, leaving 16 bases between them. The germline CDR1 and CDR2 sequences are MNHNS and SASEGT. DNA for the CDR3: TGTGCCAGCAGTGAATTCGCGGGGAGGTTGGATGAGCAGTTCTTC. Residues: CASSEFAGRLDEQFF.

The chain combines TRBV18 with TRBJ1-5, with D perhaps matching TRBD1 (6 bases). CDR1 KGHSH and CDR2 LQKENI come from the germline V gene. This CDR3 is 15 amino acids long. V lost 6 bases to trimming and J lost 4 bases, with 16 bases between them. The CDR3 sequence is CASSTGPGENQPQHF. CDR3 DNA sequence: TGTGCCAGCTCCACAGGGCCAGGGGAGAATCAGCCCCAGCATTTT.